This T cell receptor beta chain was observed in a study of radiotherapy plus CTLA-4 blockade in lung cancer (dated 2018 in TCRdb). With respect to the entire study: Objective responses were observed in roughly a sixth of enrolled patients, and disease control was achieved in 31%.

Deletion took 9 bases off V and 0 bases off J, with a span of 9 bases between the germline ends. The germline V gene supplies CDR1 MNHNS and CDR2 SASEGT. The CDR3 spans 13 residues, from the cysteine through the phenylalanine. Only the CDR3 portion is preserved as DNA: 39 bases, with reading frame beginning at the first base. Broader findings and caveats from the paper: TCR clones derived from tumors expanded in peripheral blood after treatment with radiotherapy and ipilimumab. Increased serum interferon-beta after radiation, together with early dynamic changes in blood T cell clones, were reported to be the strongest predictors of response.

Concerning this clone: Its specific antigen is unknown. No quality values exist for individual bases; no much larger clone is one base distant.

The study evaluated CTLA-4 blockade (ipilimumab) given together with focal radiation therapy in patients who had chemo-refractory metastatic non-small-cell lung cancer. The library was generated by the immunoSEQ multiplex PCR assay. In its TCRdb copy, this immuneACCESS table keeps in-frame sequences only and misses some clones. Where compared with another copy, unresolved V genes explain less than half of these, and the others have no known cause. This sample has tens of thousands of clones in its table, and 70% to 75% of those were observed once. The leading ten clones occupy 13% to 15% of the sample.

The sequencing here drew on peripheral blood, taken from a patient treated with radiotherapy plus ipilimumab. The sequence is built from TRBV6-1 and TRBJ2-1; the best D guess is TRBD2, with 6 bases matching. This receptor was obtained from a human donor with non-small cell lung cancer that progressed on radiotherapy plus ipilimumab. The nucleotide sequence reads as follows: TGTGCCAGTAGGGACTTCTCCTACAATGAGCAGTTCTTC. It is translated as CASRDFSYNEQFF.